The 27 T cell receptor beta chains below come from one sample, sequenced in a study of blood T cell repertoires in COVID-19. Repertoires were generated with immunoSEQ multiplex PCR, while TCRdb's copy carries only in-frame clones and drops some. This table holds about 180,000 clones, more than 90% found once. The sample consisted of peripheral blood. These receptors were collected from a man aged 45-65 years with acute or convalescent COVID-19.

Only one count was recorded for this clone. The V gene is TRBV7-2, the J gene TRBJ1-5; D remains ambiguous. Germline V gives CDR1 SGHTA, CDR2 FQGNSA. V lost 3 bases and J 7 bases, leaving 10 bases between the germline ends. This CDR3 has 13 amino acids. CDR3 DNA: TGTGCCAGCAGCTTGGTTCGAGGCCAGCCCCAGCATTTT. It specifies CASSLVRGQPQHF.

This chain connects TRBV7-2 to TRBJ1-2; 12 nucleotides align to TRBD1. This CDR3 is built from 15 residues. Looked up from germline, CDR1 is SGHTA and CDR2 is FQGNSA. After removal of 5 bases from V and 5 bases from J, the junction contained 6 bases not matched to a gene. The DNA of the CDR3 is TGTGCCAGCAGCCGGGGACAGGGGGCGCGTTATGGCTACACCTTC. It specifies CASSRGQGARYGYTF.

The chain recombines TRBV16 with TRBJ1-2; no definite D call. The CDR3 consists of 13 residues. Germline V gene sequence: CDR1 KGHSY, CDR2 FQNENV. V was cut by 4 bases and J by 2 bases, with 8 bases left in between. Here the CDR3 DNA reads TGTGCCAGCAGCCCGACAAAAAACTATGGCTACACCTTC. This translates into CASSPTKNYGYTF.

J is TRBJ2-7 and V is TRBV6-5; 8 positions agree with TRBD1. Germline CDR1 and CDR2: MNHEY and SVGAGI. V lost 7 bases to trimming and J lost 3 bases; unmatched junction nucleotides: 11. The CDR3 consists of 15 residues. The CDR3 here is CASTPKGDRFYEQYV. CDR3 sequence (DNA): TGTGCCAGCACCCCTAAGGGGGACAGGTTCTACGAGCAGTACGTC.

The V and J genes are TRBV6-2 or TRBV6-3 and TRBJ2-1; 7 nucleotides line up with TRBD1. The CDR3 extends over 15 amino acids. J gave up 10 bases and V 6 bases, and 15 bases lay outside the gene matches. The V gene's germline CDR1 is MNHEY and CDR2 SVGEGT. The CDR3 loop reads CASSSDRVGSREQFF. The CDR3 nucleotides are TGTGCCAGCAGCTCCGACAGGGTCGGATCAAGGGAGCAGTTCTTC.

J is TRBJ1-1 and V is TRBV7-3, with 9 bases aligning to TRBD1. Germline V CDR1 and CDR2: SGHTA, FQGTGA. V lost 5 bases, J lost 1 base, and 2 bases stayed unmatched. This CDR3 comprises 14 residues. The CDR3 nucleotides read TGTGCCAGCAGCCTACAGGGGGCGAACACTGAAGCTTTCTTT. Amino acid sequence: CASSLQGANTEAFF.

A single count supports this clone. The chain is built from TRBV19 and TRBJ2-3; 8 positions agree with TRBD1. V shed 4 bases and J 2 bases; nucleotides not matched to a gene: 8. The CDR3 covers 16 residues. The germline V gene has CDR1 LNHDA and CDR2 SQIVND (reference sequence). This CDR3 reads CASSRAGGPNTDTQYF. CDR3 in DNA: TGTGCCAGTAGTAGGGCAGGGGGCCCTAACACAGATACGCAGTATTTT.

The chain uses TRBV30 and TRBJ2-5; 9 bases fit TRBD1. The CDR3 length is 15 residues. Germline CDR1 reads GTSNPN; CDR2 reads SVGIG (reference sequence). The trim removed 1 base at V and 5 bases at J, leaving 8 bases unmatched. CDR3 region: CAWSGKGQGGETQYF. In nucleotides, the CDR3 is TGTGCCTGGAGTGGTAAGGGACAGGGAGGGGAGACCCAGTACTTC.

This sequence joins TRBV4-1 and TRBJ1-1; TRBD1 aligns across 7 bases. The CDR3 sequence is 20 residues long. V lost 0 bases, J lost 0 bases, and 16 bases stayed unmatched. The germline V gene encodes CDR1 MGHRA and CDR2 YSYEKL. This chain's CDR3 is CASSQEPPNRGPNMNTEAFF. Written as DNA, the CDR3 is TGCGCCAGCAGCCAAGAGCCCCCAAACAGGGGCCCTAATATGAACACTGAAGCTTTCTTT.

This chain joins TRBV2 and TRBJ2-3; D remains ambiguous. From germline, CDR1 is SNHLY and CDR2 FYNNEI. Trimming took 3 bases from V and 2 from J, leaving 9 bases between them. There are 14 residues in the CDR3. The DNA for the CDR3 is TGTGCCAGCAGTGAGTTCAGTTTCACAGATACGCAGTATTTT. Amino acid sequence: CASSEFSFTDTQYF. The full variable domain, with the rest looked up from reference TRBV2 and TRBJ2-3, is EPEVTQTPSHQVTQMGQEVILRCVPISNHLYFYWYRQILGQKVEFLVSFYNNEISEKSEIFDDQFSVERPDGSNFTLKIRSTKLEDSAMYFCASSEFSFTDTQYFGPGTRLTVL.

The chain links TRBV24-1 to TRBJ2-3; possibly TRBD2 for D (6 bases). V was clipped by 3 bases and J by 4 bases, with 13 bases between them. CDR3 size: 15 residues. Germline V CDR1 and CDR2: KGHDR, SFDVKD. DNA of the CDR3: TGTGCCACCAGTGATGTGGGGGGTGCCGCAGATACGCAGTATTTT. This sequence encodes CATSDVGGAADTQYF.

The chain recombines TRBV9 with TRBJ2-1; 10 positions agree with TRBD2. The CDR3 contains 18 residues. V dropped 0 bases and J dropped 5; count of bases not matched to a gene: 11. Germline V gives CDR1 SGDLS, CDR2 YYNGEE. CDR3 protein: CASSVATSSGGINNEQFF. CDR3 in DNA: TGTGCCAGCAGCGTAGCTACGAGTAGCGGGGGGATCAACAATGAGCAGTTCTTC.

This clone was counted only a few times. This chain links TRBV7-9 with TRBJ2-1; D may be TRBD1 (6 bases). The ends were cut back, 5 bases at V and 7 bases at J, with 18 bases in the middle. The CDR3 has 15 residues. Germline CDR1 and CDR2: SEHNR and FQNEAQ (reference sequence). The CDR3 bases are TGTGCCAGCAGCAAGGACAGTAACTTTGTGAATGAGCAGTTCTTC. Translated, it gives CASSKDSNFVNEQFF.

The chain links TRBV2 to TRBJ1-3; 9 positions agree with TRBD1. The CDR3 is made up of 17 amino acids. CDR1 is SNHLY and CDR2 is FYNNEI in the germline V gene. V dropped 2 bases and J dropped 2; count of bases not matched to a gene: 7. CDR3 coding DNA: TGTGCCAGCAGTGAACGGGGGACAGGGCTTACTGGAAACACCATATATTTT. Translating it yields CASSERGTGLTGNTIYF. The variable domain in full, with the rest retrieved from reference TRBV2 and TRBJ1-3, is EPEVTQTPSHQVTQMGQEVILRCVPISNHLYFYWYRQILGQKVEFLVSFYNNEISEKSEIFDDQFSVERPDGSNFTLKIRSTKLEDSAMYFCASSERGTGLTGNTIYFGEGSWLTVV.

The chain employs TRBV6-1 and TRBJ1-6; D uncertain. V gave up 2 bases and J gave up 8 bases, with 10 bases separating them. The CDR3 totals 14 residues. Looked up from germline, CDR1 is MNHNS and CDR2 is SASEGT. Here the CDR3 DNA reads TGTGCCAGCAGTGAACTACAGAGAGATTCACCCCTCCACTTT. Protein product: CASSELQRDSPLHF.

This sequence joins TRBV27 and TRBJ2-1, with TRBD2 matching over 9 bases. After removal of 6 bases from V and 4 bases from J, the junction contained 7 bases not matched to a gene. This CDR3 contains 15 residues. The germline CDR1 and CDR2 sequences are MNHEY and SMNVEV (reference sequence). This chain's CDR3 is CASSRSGSQYNEQFF. The CDR3 DNA sequence: TGTGCCAGCAGCCGTAGCGGGAGCCAGTACAATGAGCAGTTCTTC.

This clone was seen just once. The chain recombines TRBV27 with TRBJ1-6; 10 bases are shared with TRBD1. The CDR3 sequence is 17 residues long. Germline V gene data show CDR1 as MNHEY and CDR2 as SMNVEV (reference sequence). After removal of 4 bases from V and 10 bases from J, the junction contained 13 bases not matched to a gene. In DNA, the CDR3 is TGTGCCAGCAGTTCAGGACAGGGGGGATTGTTTAGGTCACCCCTCCACTTT. Protein product: CASSSGQGGLFRSPLHF.

The chain couples TRBV28 to TRBJ2-3; tentatively, D is TRBD2 (6 bases). CDR3 size: 13 residues. CDR1 is MDHEN, CDR2 SYDVKM, per germline. Trimming pared 7 bases from V and 3 bases from J, leaving 11 bases between. For the CDR3, the DNA is TGTGCCAGCATGGGGGGAAGAACAGATACGCAGTATTTT. Translating it yields CASMGGRTDTQYF.

This chain joins TRBV30 and TRBJ2-1; D remains ambiguous. The CDR3 sequence is 12 residues long. Trimming stripped 4 bases from V and 3 bases from J, with 7 bases between. The germline CDR1 and CDR2 sequences are GTSNPN and SVGIG (reference sequence). The CDR3 sequence is CAWNFDYNEQFF. In DNA form, the CDR3 reads TGTGCCTGGAACTTCGACTACAATGAGCAGTTCTTC.

Only a few counts were recorded for this clone. The gene calls are TRBV10-3 and TRBJ1-5, with 11 bases lining up with TRBD1. Germline CDR1 and CDR2: ENHRY and SYGVKD. V was clipped by 5 bases and J by 6 bases; unmatched bases: 3. This CDR3 contains 14 residues. The CDR3 loop reads CAISQDRGLQPQHF. DNA of the CDR3: TGTGCCATCAGTCAGGACAGGGGGCTTCAGCCCCAGCATTTT.

The sample holds one count of this clone. V and J are TRBV19 and TRBJ2-2; tentatively, D is TRBD2 (5 bases). Germline V gene lookup returns CDR1 LNHDA and CDR2 SQIVND (reference sequence). The V end lost 7 bases, the J end lost 6 bases, and 6 bases lay between the germline ends. The length of the CDR3 is 11 residues. DNA of the CDR3: TGTGCCAGTACGAGGGCCGGGGAGCTGTTTTTT. Amino acids: CASTRAGELFF.

The rearrangement joins TRBV5-1 to TRBJ1-6, with TRBD1 matching 9 bases. The CDR3 is 18 residues long. The germline V gene has CDR1 SGHRS and CDR2 YFSETQ. V lost 0 bases and J lost 7; bases outside the gene matches: 11. CDR3 residues: CASSLAPTGGLTNSPLHF. DNA for the CDR3: TGCGCCAGCAGCTTGGCCCCTACAGGGGGCCTGACCAATTCACCCCTCCACTTT.

This chain uses TRBV27 with TRBJ1-1; weak D call: TRBD1 (6 bases). The germline gives CDR1 MNHEY, CDR2 SMNVEV (reference sequence). The CDR3 has 14 amino acids. V was cut by 5 bases and J by 2 bases, with 12 bases left in between. The CDR3 here is CASSLYRDNTEAFF. CDR3 sequence (DNA): TGTGCCAGCAGTCTCTACAGGGACAACACTGAAGCTTTCTTT.

The genes are TRBV6-5 and TRBJ2-1, with 7 bases aligning to TRBD2. The germline V gene encodes CDR1 MNHEY and CDR2 SVGAGI. The V and J ends lost 0 bases and 9 bases, in that order; junction bases with no gene match: 5. The CDR3 loop spans 14 amino acids. As DNA, the CDR3 is TGTGCCAGCAGTTACTCGACTAGCCGCAGTGAGCAGTTCTTC. Amino acids: CASSYSTSRSEQFF.

V and J are TRBV29-1 and TRBJ2-1, with D unclear. Trimming removed 5 bases at V and 0 bases at J, with 11 bases between. The germline V gene encodes CDR1 SQVTM and CDR2 ANQGSEA. This CDR3 is built from 14 residues. Here the CDR3 DNA reads TGCAGCGTTACTGGCCTAGGCTCCTACAATGAGCAGTTCTTC. Translation: CSVTGLGSYNEQFF.

V usage is TRBV18 and J usage is TRBJ1-1; TRBD1 matches 8 bases. The V segment lost 2 bases and the J segment 8 bases; nucleotides outside the gene matches: 1. The germline V gene has CDR1 KGHSH and CDR2 LQKENI. The CDR3 covers 12 residues. The CDR3 DNA sequence: TGTGCCAGCTCACCAAGGGACAGGGAAGCTTTCTTT. Translated: CASSPRDREAFF.

This rearrangement joins TRBV19 to TRBJ1-5; D is unresolved. Germline V CDR1 and CDR2: LNHDA, SQIVND (reference sequence). CDR3 length equals 12 residues. Trimming took 4 bases from V and 5 from J, leaving 6 bases between them. CDR3 region: CASSNRYQPQHF. In DNA, the CDR3 is TGTGCCAGTAGTAACAGATATCAGCCCCAGCATTTT.